Sequencing of this T cell receptor beta chain was carried out in a study of blood T cell repertoires in COVID-19. Background on the study: The United States, Italy and Spain supplied acute and convalescent COVID-19 samples. T cells, B-cell-depleted T cells, or PBMCs supplied cDNA or gDNA.

Per the original methods: Estimation of nucleated cell counts was performed using reference gene primer amplification. Data came from immunoSEQ multiplex PCR; TCRdb stores just in-frame clones and leaves some out. V, J and clone size were drawn from that table, and D and trimming were deduced from the DNA. Of a few hundred thousand clones listed, 89% were seen once; the top ten hold 0.95% to 1.5%. V shed 1 base and J shed 7 bases, with 13 bases lying between them. The CDR3 is made up of 15 amino acids. Germline V gives CDR1 LGHDT, CDR2 YNNKEL (reference sequence). The sample taken for sequencing was peripheral blood. This sequence joins TRBV3-1 (or the pseudogene TRBV3-2) and TRBJ2-2, with D possibly TRBD1 on 5 matching bases. This clonotype originated in a man between 40 and 49 years old with acute or convalescent COVID-19. The CDR3 DNA sequence: TGTGCCAGCAGCCAAGGACAGCCCAGGGACGGGGAGCTGTTTTTT. This codes for CASSQGQPRDGELFF.